This is a list of T cell receptor beta chains from one sample in a study of Ad26.COV2.S vaccination and SARS-CoV-2 variants. Profiling relied on immunoSEQ multiplex PCR, and the TCRdb table lists in-frame clones only, not all of them. In the table there are a few hundred thousand clones, around nine tenths of which are singletons. This sample comprised peripheral blood, obtained in a trial of Ad26.COV2.S vaccine versus placebo. These receptors were obtained from a person aged 18-60 years who received the Ad26.COV2.S COVID-19 vaccine or a placebo. Both conserved end residues are part of each CDR3. The order of the fields is V gene, J gene, clone size, D gene, CDR3 protein, CDR3 DNA. A D gene is named only where the DNA matches it firmly. Not all rows give a size; the values are once, few, many and, for expanded clones, a class.

v_call: TRBV7-9
j_call: TRBJ2-7
clone_size: .
d_call: TRBD1
cdr3_aa: CASSLGPKQGTYEQYF
cdr3_nt: TGTGCCAGCAGCTTAGGGCCCAAACAGGGGACCTACGAGCAGTACTTC

v_call: TRBV6-1
j_call: TRBJ2-1
clone_size: .
d_call: .
cdr3_aa: CASSELGGTYNEQFF
cdr3_nt: TGTGCCAGCAGTGAACTTGGGGGCACCTACAATGAGCAGTTCTTC

v_call: TRBV2
j_call: TRBJ2-7
clone_size: .
d_call: TRBD1
cdr3_aa: CATRQGPYEQYF
cdr3_nt: TGTGCCACCCGACAGGGGCCCTACGAGCAGTACTTC

v_call: TRBV23-1
j_call: TRBJ1-5
clone_size: .
d_call: TRBD1
cdr3_aa: CASSQLGQGGQPQHF
cdr3_nt: TGCGCCAGCAGTCAACTCGGACAGGGCGGACAGCCCCAGCATTTT

v_call: TRBV11-2
j_call: TRBJ2-5
clone_size: .
d_call: .
cdr3_aa: CASSRNVGTWQETQYF
cdr3_nt: TGTGCCAGCAGCCGCAACGTCGGGACGTGGCAAGAGACCCAGTACTTC

v_call: TRBV3-1/TRBV3-2
j_call: TRBJ2-3
clone_size: .
d_call: TRBD2
cdr3_aa: CASSQTSGGTDTQYF
cdr3_nt: TGTGCCAGCAGCCAGACTAGCGGGGGCACAGATACGCAGTATTTT

v_call: TRBV27
j_call: TRBJ2-3
clone_size: once
d_call: .
cdr3_aa: CASSPRDFTDTQYF
cdr3_nt: TGTGCCAGCAGTCCCAGGGACTTCACAGATACGCAGTATTTT

v_call: TRBV6-5
j_call: TRBJ1-2
clone_size: .
d_call: .
cdr3_aa: CASSIQGSSYGYTF
cdr3_nt: TGTGCCAGCAGCATACAGGGCTCCTCCTATGGCTACACCTTC

v_call: TRBV29-1
j_call: TRBJ2-7
clone_size: .
d_call: .
cdr3_aa: CSVEVDSYEQYF
cdr3_nt: TGCAGCGTTGAAGTGGACTCCTACGAGCAGTACTTC

v_call: TRBV4-1
j_call: TRBJ2-1
clone_size: once
d_call: TRBD1
cdr3_aa: CASSQDQWTGSYNEQFF
cdr3_nt: TGCGCCAGCAGCCAAGATCAGTGGACAGGCTCCTACAATGAGCAGTTCTTC

v_call: TRBV28
j_call: TRBJ1-1
clone_size: .
d_call: TRBD1
cdr3_aa: CASSSDRGSTAFF
cdr3_nt: TGTGCCAGCAGTTCCGACAGGGGTTCTACAGCTTTCTTT

v_call: TRBV12-3/TRBV12-4
j_call: TRBJ1-1
clone_size: .
d_call: .
cdr3_aa: CASSLGGWEDFF
cdr3_nt: TGTGCCAGCAGTTTAGGGGGGTGGGAGGATTTCTTT

v_call: TRBV6-5
j_call: TRBJ2-7
clone_size: once
d_call: .
cdr3_aa: CASRVFGTIREQYF
cdr3_nt: TGTGCCAGCAGGGTATTCGGGACAATCCGCGAGCAGTACTTC

v_call: TRBV7-2
j_call: TRBJ2-2
clone_size: .
d_call: .
cdr3_aa: CASSLIVNTGELFF
cdr3_nt: TGTGCCAGCAGCTTAATAGTGAACACCGGGGAGCTGTTTTTT

v_call: TRBV5-1
j_call: TRBJ1-2
clone_size: .
d_call: .
cdr3_aa: CASSLEGDPFYPYGYTF
cdr3_nt: TGCGCCAGCAGCTTGGAGGGGGACCCCTTCTATCCCTATGGCTACACCTTC

v_call: TRBV4-3
j_call: TRBJ1-2
clone_size: .
d_call: .
cdr3_aa: CASSQDREYRYTF
cdr3_nt: TGCGCCAGCAGCCAAGATAGGGAGTACCGCTACACCTTC

v_call: TRBV7-9
j_call: TRBJ1-2
clone_size: .
d_call: TRBD1
cdr3_aa: CASSQPGQGPYGGYTF
cdr3_nt: TGTGCCAGCAGTCAACCGGGACAGGGGCCCTATGGTGGCTACACCTTC

v_call: TRBV29-1
j_call: TRBJ1-1
clone_size: .
d_call: .
cdr3_aa: CSVWVPNTEAFF
cdr3_nt: TGCAGCGTTTGGGTGCCGAACACTGAAGCTTTCTTT

v_call: TRBV27
j_call: TRBJ1-1
clone_size: once
d_call: TRBD1
cdr3_aa: CASSLSGTGGGGTEAFF
cdr3_nt: TGTGCCAGCAGTTTATCCGGGACAGGGGGCGGTGGGACTGAAGCTTTCTTT

v_call: TRBV19
j_call: TRBJ1-1
clone_size: .
d_call: .
cdr3_aa: CASSMQRREAFF
cdr3_nt: TGTGCCAGTAGTATGCAGAGGAGGGAAGCTTTCTTT

v_call: TRBV21-1
j_call: TRBJ1-4
clone_size: .
d_call: .
cdr3_aa: CASSSDRPSLGEKLFF
cdr3_nt: TGTGCCAGCAGCTCGGACAGGCCCTCTCTTGGGGAAAAACTGTTTTTT

v_call: TRBV19
j_call: TRBJ1-5
clone_size: .
d_call: .
cdr3_aa: CASRSDGYSNQPQHF
cdr3_nt: TGTGCCAGTAGGAGTGACGGATATAGCAATCAGCCCCAGCATTTT

v_call: TRBV10-2
j_call: TRBJ2-7
clone_size: .
d_call: TRBD2
cdr3_aa: CASRATSAESYEQYF
cdr3_nt: TGCGCCAGCAGAGCGACTAGCGCCGAATCCTACGAGCAGTACTTC